Listed below are T cell receptor beta chains from one sample, sequenced in a study of molecular identifiers for immune sequencing clone quantification. MiXCR, applied by TCRdb to the PCR reads, yields one record per CDR3 protein. The sample records about 630,000 distinct CDR3 sequences, about 25% being singletons. The sequenced sample was naive CD8+ T cells from blood, with Jurkat cell RNA spiked in. The receptors derive from a human donor in good health. Some libraries in this study had Jurkat cell RNA spiked in. Both conserved end residues are part of each CDR3. The D gene is left open where the match is weak. The size field is filled for only some rows; it gives once, few, many or a size class.

V gene: TRBV20-1; J gene: TRBJ2-2; D gene: TRBD2; clone size: many; CDR3 protein: CSARRGDDGELFF; CDR3 DNA: TGCAGTGCTAGACGGGGGGATGACGGGGAGCTGTTTTTT
V gene: TRBV5-1; J gene: TRBJ2-3; D gene: TRBD1; clone size: many; CDR3 protein: CASSFLWDRTTDTQYF; CDR3 DNA: TGCGCCAGCAGCTTCTTATGGGACAGGACCACAGATACGCAGTATTTT
V gene: TRBV4-3; J gene: TRBJ2-2; D gene: .; clone size: .; CDR3 protein: CASSQDVLGELFF; CDR3 DNA: TGCGCCAGCAGCCAAGATGTCTTGGGGGAGCTGTTTTTT
V gene: TRBV11-2; J gene: TRBJ2-5; D gene: TRBD1; clone size: few; CDR3 protein: CASSFLTGAVQETQYF; CDR3 DNA: TGTGCCAGCAGCTTCCTGACAGGGGCCGTACAAGAGACCCAGTACTTC
V gene: TRBV19; J gene: TRBJ1-5; D gene: TRBD1; clone size: .; CDR3 protein: CASSFNLNRDRGLRQPQHF; CDR3 DNA: TGTGCCAGTAGTTTTAATCTAAACCGGGACAGGGGGCTTCGTCAGCCCCAGCATTTT
V gene: TRBV6-2/TRBV6-3; J gene: TRBJ1-2; D gene: .; clone size: .; CDR3 protein: CASSYGTSTNYGYTF; CDR3 DNA: TGTGCCAGCAGTTACGGGACATCCACTAACTATGGCTACACCTTC
V gene: TRBV27; J gene: TRBJ1-6; D gene: .; clone size: .; CDR3 protein: CASSLGRVNSPLHF; CDR3 DNA: TGTGCCAGCAGTTTGGGCAGGGTGAATTCACCCCTCCACTTT
V gene: TRBV10-2; J gene: TRBJ2-3; D gene: .; clone size: many; CDR3 protein: CASSESGSTDTQYF; CDR3 DNA: TGCGCCAGCAGTGAAAGTGGCAGCACAGATACGCAGTATTTT
V gene: TRBV12-3/TRBV12-4; J gene: TRBJ2-3; D gene: TRBD2; clone size: few; CDR3 protein: CASGVAGPRTDTQYF; CDR3 DNA: TGTGCCAGCGGTGTAGCGGGGCCTCGCACAGATACGCAGTATTTT
V gene: TRBV9; J gene: TRBJ2-5; D gene: .; clone size: .; CDR3 protein: CASSVLGTPQETQYF; CDR3 DNA: TGTGCCAGCAGCGTACTCGGGACACCCCAAGAGACCCAGTACTTC
V gene: TRBV15; J gene: TRBJ2-5; D gene: .; clone size: .; CDR3 protein: CATSRVPDRKETQYF; CDR3 DNA: TGTGCCACCAGCAGAGTTCCCGACAGAAAAGAGACCCAGTACTTC
V gene: TRBV6-5; J gene: TRBJ1-6; D gene: .; clone size: .; CDR3 protein: CASSYWDPRQKSAPLHF; CDR3 DNA: TGTGCCAGCAGTTACTGGGACCCTCGACAGAAATCAGCACCCCTCCACTTT
V gene: TRBV20-1; J gene: TRBJ2-7; D gene: TRBD2; clone size: few; CDR3 protein: CSARELAGVKYEQYF; CDR3 DNA: TGCAGTGCTAGAGAACTAGCGGGAGTTAAGTACGAGCAGTACTTC
V gene: TRBV27; J gene: TRBJ1-6; D gene: TRBD1; clone size: many; CDR3 protein: CASSLFGQGLEPNSPLHF; CDR3 DNA: TGTGCCAGCAGTTTATTTGGACAGGGCCTAGAGCCTAATTCACCCCTCCACTTT
V gene: TRBV29-1; J gene: TRBJ1-1; D gene: .; clone size: many; CDR3 protein: CSSGRDEYTEAFF; CDR3 DNA: TGCAGCTCCGGAAGGGACGAATACACTGAAGCTTTCTTT
V gene: TRBV9; J gene: TRBJ2-7; D gene: TRBD1; clone size: many; CDR3 protein: CASSVGGQGVDEQYF; CDR3 DNA: TGTGCCAGCAGCGTAGGTGGACAGGGAGTCGACGAGCAGTACTTC
V gene: TRBV19; J gene: TRBJ2-1; D gene: .; clone size: few; CDR3 protein: CASSKVGTQVYYNEQFF; CDR3 DNA: TGTGCCAGTAGTAAGGTCGGGACACAAGTTTACTACAATGAGCAGTTCTTC
V gene: TRBV4-1; J gene: TRBJ2-7; D gene: .; clone size: few; CDR3 protein: CASSPDGPTGSFYEQYF; CDR3 DNA: TGCGCCAGCAGCCCCGATGGACCGACAGGAAGTTTCTACGAGCAGTACTTC
V gene: TRBV12-3/TRBV12-4; J gene: TRBJ1-5; D gene: .; clone size: .; CDR3 protein: CTSSLGGPTYQPQHF; CDR3 DNA: TGTACCAGCAGTTTAGGGGGACCGACATATCAGCCCCAGCATTTT
V gene: TRBV4-3; J gene: TRBJ2-7; D gene: .; clone size: few; CDR3 protein: CASSQDRSVVYEQYF; CDR3 DNA: TGCGCCAGCAGCCAAGATCGGTCGGTAGTCTACGAGCAGTACTTC
V gene: TRBV12-3/TRBV12-4; J gene: TRBJ2-5; D gene: .; clone size: few; CDR3 protein: CASRATGGGQQRTQYF; CDR3 DNA: TGTGCCAGCAGGGCAACGGGCGGGGGACAGCAAAGGACCCAGTACTTC
V gene: TRBV3-1; J gene: TRBJ2-3; D gene: .; clone size: few; CDR3 protein: CASSQALGPADTDTQYF; CDR3 DNA: TGTGCCAGCAGCCAAGCTTTAGGGCCCGCCGACACAGATACGCAGTATTTT
V gene: TRBV29-1; J gene: TRBJ2-7; D gene: .; clone size: many; CDR3 protein: CSSRTQGGEQYF; CDR3 DNA: TGCAGCTCCCGAACCCAGGGGGGCGAGCAGTACTTC
V gene: TRBV4-1; J gene: TRBJ2-7; D gene: .; clone size: few; CDR3 protein: CASSPKDTSYEQYF; CDR3 DNA: TGCGCCAGCAGCCCTAAGGATACCTCCTACGAGCAGTACTTC
V gene: TRBV2; J gene: TRBJ2-7; D gene: TRBD2; clone size: many; CDR3 protein: CASSEAREAEQYF; CDR3 DNA: TGTGCCAGCAGTGAAGCGCGGGAGGCCGAGCAGTACTTC
V gene: TRBV6-6; J gene: TRBJ2-3; D gene: .; clone size: many; CDR3 protein: CASSYLTMVGSTDTQYF; CDR3 DNA: TGTGCCAGCAGTTACCTGACGATGGTGGGGAGCACAGATACGCAGTATTTT
V gene: TRBV6-2/TRBV6-3; J gene: TRBJ2-7; D gene: .; clone size: many; CDR3 protein: CASSDLGNFYEQYF; CDR3 DNA: TGTGCCAGCAGTGACCTGGGGAACTTCTACGAGCAGTACTTC
V gene: TRBV12-3/TRBV12-4; J gene: TRBJ2-2; D gene: .; clone size: many; CDR3 protein: CASSFTNPGELFF; CDR3 DNA: TGTGCCAGCAGTTTCACCAACCCCGGGGAGCTGTTTTTT
V gene: TRBV30; J gene: TRBJ2-1; D gene: TRBD2; clone size: .; CDR3 protein: CAWSVRSAGGPLYNEQFF; CDR3 DNA: TGTGCCTGGAGTGTAAGGTCAGCGGGAGGGCCCCTTTACAATGAGCAGTTCTTC
V gene: TRBV4-1; J gene: TRBJ2-3; D gene: .; clone size: few; CDR3 protein: CASSQQGVDTQYF; CDR3 DNA: TGCGCCAGCAGCCAACAGGGAGTGGATACGCAGTATTTT
V gene: TRBV7-8; J gene: TRBJ1-4; D gene: .; clone size: many; CDR3 protein: CASSLYLGSYNEKLFF; CDR3 DNA: TGTGCCAGCAGCTTATATCTGGGGAGCTATAATGAAAAACTGTTTTTT
V gene: TRBV12-3/TRBV12-4; J gene: TRBJ2-5; D gene: .; clone size: many; CDR3 protein: CASSRYRKETQYF; CDR3 DNA: TGTGCCAGCAGTCGATATAGAAAAGAGACCCAGTACTTC
V gene: TRBV20-1; J gene: TRBJ1-2; D gene: TRBD1; clone size: .; CDR3 protein: CSARDRGIGYGYTF; CDR3 DNA: TGCAGTGCTAGGGACAGGGGTATAGGCTATGGCTACACCTTC
V gene: TRBV30; J gene: TRBJ2-7; D gene: .; clone size: .; CDR3 protein: CAWSADLSYEQYF; CDR3 DNA: TGTGCCTGGAGCGCGGATTTGTCCTACGAGCAGTACTTC
V gene: TRBV6-2/TRBV6-3; J gene: TRBJ2-7; D gene: TRBD1; clone size: many; CDR3 protein: CASSYPGGSYEQYF; CDR3 DNA: TGTGCCAGCAGTTACCCAGGGGGCAGCTACGAGCAGTACTTC